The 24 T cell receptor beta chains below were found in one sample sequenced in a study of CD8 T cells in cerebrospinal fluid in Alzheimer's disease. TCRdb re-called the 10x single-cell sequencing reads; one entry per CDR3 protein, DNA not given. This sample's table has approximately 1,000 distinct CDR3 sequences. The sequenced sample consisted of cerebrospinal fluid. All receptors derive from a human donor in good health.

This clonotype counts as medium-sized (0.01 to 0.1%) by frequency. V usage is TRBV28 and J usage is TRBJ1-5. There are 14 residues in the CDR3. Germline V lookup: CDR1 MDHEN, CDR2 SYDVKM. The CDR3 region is CASSLVAVNQPQHF.

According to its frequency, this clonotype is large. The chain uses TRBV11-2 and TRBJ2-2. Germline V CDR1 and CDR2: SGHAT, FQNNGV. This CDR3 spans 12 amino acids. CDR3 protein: CASSLDIGELFF.

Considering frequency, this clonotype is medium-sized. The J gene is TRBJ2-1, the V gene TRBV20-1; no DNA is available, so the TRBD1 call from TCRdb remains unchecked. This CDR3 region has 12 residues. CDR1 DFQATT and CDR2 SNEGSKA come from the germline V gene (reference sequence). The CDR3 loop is CSASPSGNEQFF.

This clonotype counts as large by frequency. The chain's CDR3 is CASSSLEGGPSRDTQYF. The rearrangement links TRBV5-4 to TRBJ2-3; the D call of TRBD1 rests on TCRdb alone, since no DNA is present to check it. The CDR3 has 17 residues. Per the germline V gene, CDR1 is SGHNT and CDR2 is YYREEE (reference sequence).

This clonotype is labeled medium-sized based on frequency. The CDR3 spells CASSRASTDTQYF. The chain is built from TRBV11-3 and TRBJ2-3. This CDR3 is 13 amino acids long. Germline assignment: CDR1 SGHNT and CDR2 YENEEA.

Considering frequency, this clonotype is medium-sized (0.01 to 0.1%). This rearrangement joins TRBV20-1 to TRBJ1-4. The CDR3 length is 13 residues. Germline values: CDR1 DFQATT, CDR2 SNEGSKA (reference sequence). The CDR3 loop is CSARVGIIEKLFF.

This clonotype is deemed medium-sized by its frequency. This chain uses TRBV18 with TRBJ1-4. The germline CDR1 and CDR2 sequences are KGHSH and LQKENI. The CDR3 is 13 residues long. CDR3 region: CASSPPGNEKLFF.

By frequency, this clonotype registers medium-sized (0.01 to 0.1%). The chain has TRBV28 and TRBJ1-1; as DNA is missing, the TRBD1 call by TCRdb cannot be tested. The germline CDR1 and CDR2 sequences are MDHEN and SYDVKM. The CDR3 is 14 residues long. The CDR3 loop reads CASSSPGQYTEAFF.

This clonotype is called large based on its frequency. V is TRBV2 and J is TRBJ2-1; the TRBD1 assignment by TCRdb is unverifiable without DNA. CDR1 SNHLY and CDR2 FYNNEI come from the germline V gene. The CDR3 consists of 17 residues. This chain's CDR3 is CASMGWWITGVPYEQFF.

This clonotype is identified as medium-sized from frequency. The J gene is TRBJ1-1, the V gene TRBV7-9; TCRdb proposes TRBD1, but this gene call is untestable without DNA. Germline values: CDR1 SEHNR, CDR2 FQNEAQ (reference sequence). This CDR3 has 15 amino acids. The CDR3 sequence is CASIPRPGMNTEAFF.

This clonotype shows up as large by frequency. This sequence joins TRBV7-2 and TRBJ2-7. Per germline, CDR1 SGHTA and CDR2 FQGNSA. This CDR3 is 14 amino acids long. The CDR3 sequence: CASRETASSYEQYF.

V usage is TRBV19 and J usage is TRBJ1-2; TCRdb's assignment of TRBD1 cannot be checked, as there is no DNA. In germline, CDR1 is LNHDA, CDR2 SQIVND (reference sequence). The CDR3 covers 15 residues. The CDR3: CASSITGDTNYGYTF.

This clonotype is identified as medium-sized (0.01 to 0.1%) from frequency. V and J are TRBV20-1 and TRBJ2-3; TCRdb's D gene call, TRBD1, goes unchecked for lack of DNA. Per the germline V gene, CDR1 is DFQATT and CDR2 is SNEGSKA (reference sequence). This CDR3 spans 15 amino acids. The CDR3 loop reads CSALRRAAGTDTQYF.

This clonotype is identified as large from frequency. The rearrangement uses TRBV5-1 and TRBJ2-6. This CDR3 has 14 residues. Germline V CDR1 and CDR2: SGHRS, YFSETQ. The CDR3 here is CASKTNSGANVLTF.

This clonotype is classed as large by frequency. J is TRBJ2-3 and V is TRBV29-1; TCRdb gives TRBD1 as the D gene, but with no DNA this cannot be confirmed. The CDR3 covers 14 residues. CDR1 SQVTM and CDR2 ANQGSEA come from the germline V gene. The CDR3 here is CSALDTGRTDTQYF.

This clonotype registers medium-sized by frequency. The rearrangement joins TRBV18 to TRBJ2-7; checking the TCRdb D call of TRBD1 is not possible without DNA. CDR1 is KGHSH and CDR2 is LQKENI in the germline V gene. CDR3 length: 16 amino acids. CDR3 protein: CASSPVQGTPIDEQYF.

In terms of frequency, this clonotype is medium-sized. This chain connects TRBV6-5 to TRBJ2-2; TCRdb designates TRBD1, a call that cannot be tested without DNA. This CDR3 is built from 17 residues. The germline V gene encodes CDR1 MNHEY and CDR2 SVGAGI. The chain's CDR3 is CASSYSPVGGVTGELFF.

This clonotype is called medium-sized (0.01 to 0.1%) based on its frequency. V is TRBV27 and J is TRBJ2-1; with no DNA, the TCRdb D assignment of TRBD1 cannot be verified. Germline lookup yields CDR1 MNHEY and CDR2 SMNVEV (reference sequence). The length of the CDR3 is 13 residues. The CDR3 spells CASGGQGWNEQFF.

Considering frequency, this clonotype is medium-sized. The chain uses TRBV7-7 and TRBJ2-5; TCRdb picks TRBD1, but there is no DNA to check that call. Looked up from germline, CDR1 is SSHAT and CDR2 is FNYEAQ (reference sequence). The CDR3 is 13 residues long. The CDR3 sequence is CASSSDRAETQYF.

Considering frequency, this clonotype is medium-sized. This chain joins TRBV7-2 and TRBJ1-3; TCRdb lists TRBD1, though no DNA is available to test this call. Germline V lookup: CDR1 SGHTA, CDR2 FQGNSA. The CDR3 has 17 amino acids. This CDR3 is CASSLLGVRSSGNTIYF.

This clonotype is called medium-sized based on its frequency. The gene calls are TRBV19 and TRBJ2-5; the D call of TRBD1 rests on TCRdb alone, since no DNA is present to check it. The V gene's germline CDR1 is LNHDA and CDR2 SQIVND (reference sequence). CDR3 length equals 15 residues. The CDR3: CASSNAGTGTETQYF. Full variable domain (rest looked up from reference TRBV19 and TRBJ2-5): DGGITQSPKYLFRKEGQNVTLSCEQNLNHDAMYWYRQDPGQGLRLIYYSQIVNDFQKGDIAEGYSVSREKKESFPLTVTSAQKNPTAFYLCASSNAGTGTETQYFGPGTRLLVL.

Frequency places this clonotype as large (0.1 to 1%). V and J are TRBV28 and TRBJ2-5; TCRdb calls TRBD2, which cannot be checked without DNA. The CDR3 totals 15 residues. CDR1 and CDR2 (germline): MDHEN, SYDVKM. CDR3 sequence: CASGGDPLLRETQYF.

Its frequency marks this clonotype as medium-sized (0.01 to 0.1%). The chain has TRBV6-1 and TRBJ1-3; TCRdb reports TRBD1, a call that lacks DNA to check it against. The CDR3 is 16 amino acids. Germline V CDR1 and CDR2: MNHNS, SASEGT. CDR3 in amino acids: CASSERATVDGNTIYF.

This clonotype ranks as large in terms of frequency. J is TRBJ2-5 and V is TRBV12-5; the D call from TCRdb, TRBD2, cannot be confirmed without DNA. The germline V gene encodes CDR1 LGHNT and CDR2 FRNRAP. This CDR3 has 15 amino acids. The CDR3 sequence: CASGTVRSPGGTQYF.